This TCR beta chain was sequenced during a study of human T cells and chemical hapten exposure. General study findings and limits: Compared to controls, expanded TCRs made significantly more large clusters of similar CDR3s. TCRs at high frequency, those above 1 in 1000, did not change with DPC sensitization.

Trimming cost V 4 bases and J 2 bases, with 19 bases left between them. Looked up from germline, CDR1 is SGHAT and CDR2 is FQNNGV. This CDR3 region has 17 residues. Unique molecular identifiers were attached to individual cDNA molecules within the library. TCRdb ran MiXCR on the RACE reads and lists one entry per CDR3 protein. Of 150,000 to 200,000 distinct CDR3 sequences listed, approximately 14% are singletons. This clonotype has more than one count but fewer than ten. Its antigen is not identified. Time point here: patch test 1, 2 weeks after DPC sensitization. The treatment denotes: therapeutic diphenylcyclopropenone sensitization with weekly scalp DPC. In every case, blood was obtained before the patch test was applied.

The input for sequencing was whole blood, taken in connection with sensitization to the hapten diphenylcyclopropenone (DPC). This TCR was sampled from a woman under 40 with alopecia areata. Some clones in this sample may be carry-over from other donors' samples. The chain uses TRBV11-2 and TRBJ2-3; D might be TRBD2 (7 bases). The CDR3 sequence is CASSWGRGVTTTDTQYF. The CDR3 nucleotides read TGTGCCAGCAGCTGGGGGAGGGGGGTTACGACCACAGATACGCAGTATTTT.